The 27 T cell receptor beta chains reported below all come from one sample, sequenced in a study of T-cell reconstitution after alpha-beta-depleted transplantation in children. Unique molecular identifiers tagged the TCRbeta library. A single record per CDR3 protein comes from TCRdb applying MiXCR to the PCR reads. Counted here are fewer than 400,000 distinct CDR3 sequences, about 20% occurring once; the ten biggest clones make up around 4%. The input for sequencing was PBMCs from the stem cell graft donor, taken from the stem cell graft. The receptors were sampled from a human donor who donated a stem cell graft to a child with acute myeloid leukemia.

The DNA of the CDR3 is TGCAGTGCTAGAGATGGGTCCAGTCTCGCTAACTATGGCTACACCTTC. It codes for CSARDGSSLANYGYTF. The V gene is TRBV20-1, the J gene TRBJ1-2; D not certain. The CDR3 consists of 16 residues. Trimming cost V 0 bases and J 0 bases, with 14 bases left between them. Per the germline V gene, CDR1 is DFQATT and CDR2 is SNEGSKA (reference sequence).

This clonotype was observed a handful of times. In nucleotides, the CDR3 is TGTGCCAGCAGCGCACCGGGATCCTCTAGCACAGATACGCAGTATTTT. Translated: CASSAPGSSSTDTQYF. The J gene is TRBJ2-3, the V gene TRBV9; D might be TRBD2 (5 bases). The V gene's germline CDR1 is SGDLS and CDR2 YYNGEE. The CDR3 covers 16 residues. V was clipped by 3 bases and J by 0 bases, with 14 bases between them.

In its sample, this clonotype was seen a few times. The V and J genes are TRBV7-3 and TRBJ2-3; weak D call: TRBD2 (6 bases). Germline-derived CDR1 and CDR2 are SGHTA and FQGTGA. Trimming pared 1 base from V and 2 bases from J, leaving 13 bases between. This CDR3 region has 16 residues. The CDR3 nucleotides read TGTGCCAGCAGCTTAAGAGGCGGGACCAACACAGATACGCAGTATTTT. Protein sequence: CASSLRGGTNTDTQYF. The full variable domain, rest sourced from reference TRBV7-3 and TRBJ2-3, is GAGVSQTPSNKVTEKGKYVELRCDPISGHTALYWYRQSLGQGPEFLIYFQGTGAADDSGLPNDRFFAVRPEGSVSTLKIQRTERGDSAVYLCASSLRGGTNTDTQYFGPGTRLTVL.

This clonotype occurred a few times. The chain recombines TRBV7-9 with TRBJ2-1; TRBD2 matches 7 bases. The CDR3 is made up of 15 amino acids. V lost 3 bases to trimming and J lost 5 bases; unmatched junction nucleotides: 7. The germline V gene encodes CDR1 SEHNR and CDR2 FQNEAQ (reference sequence). CDR3 sequence: CASSFGLAANNEQFF. DNA for the CDR3: TGTGCCAGCAGCTTTGGGCTAGCGGCAAACAATGAGCAGTTCTTC. Using reference TRBV7-9 and TRBJ2-1 for the parts outside the CDR3, the full variable domain is DTGVSQNPRHKITKRGQNVTFRCDPISEHNRLYWYRQTLGQGPEFLTYFQNEAQLEKSRLLSDRFSAERPKGSFSTLEIQRTEQGDSAMYLCASSFGLAANNEQFFGPGTRLTVL.

This clonotype was picked up many times. This chain links TRBV12-3 or TRBV12-4 with TRBJ2-1, with D possibly matching TRBD2 (6 bases). Trimming removed 3 bases from V and 6 bases from J, with 18 bases in between. This CDR3 contains 16 residues. CDR3 DNA sequence: TGTGCCAGCAGTTTGGGTGGTGGTTTGGGGGGCAATGAGCAGTTCTTC. Translated, it gives CASSLGGGLGGNEQFF.

This clonotype has a handful of counts. The chain uses TRBV28 and TRBJ2-7; 7 bases are a match to TRBD1. V was pared by 2 bases and J by 1 base, with 2 bases of the junction left unmatched. The germline CDR1 and CDR2 sequences are MDHEN and SYDVKM. The CDR3 has 14 residues. The CDR3 is CASSLEDRSYEQYF. The CDR3 DNA reads as TGTGCCAGCAGTTTAGAGGACAGGTCCTACGAGCAGTACTTC.

In its sample, this clonotype was seen a few times. The V call is TRBV20-1, the J call TRBJ1-1, with D tentatively TRBD1 (5 bases). The CDR3 is 15 residues long. Germline lookup yields CDR1 DFQATT and CDR2 SNEGSKA (reference sequence). Trimming took off 6 bases at V and 2 bases at J, with 19 bases between the two ends. The CDR3: CSAVPPGGFNTEAFF. The CDR3 DNA is TGCAGTGCCGTACCCCCGGGGGGTTTTAACACTGAAGCTTTCTTT.

This clonotype has only a few counts. This rearrangement joins TRBV24-1 to TRBJ2-3, with 7 bases aligning to TRBD2. Trimming at V came to 3 bases and at J to 5 bases, leaving 16 bases not matched to a gene. The CDR3 extends over 18 amino acids. Germline V CDR1 and CDR2: KGHDR, SFDVKD. CDR3 amino acids: CATSDPPPSASGRDTQYF. CDR3 coding DNA: TGTGCCACCAGTGATCCACCGCCCAGTGCTAGCGGAAGAGATACGCAGTATTTT.

This clonotype was detected many times. Here the CDR3 DNA reads TGCAGTGCTAGTCCTGGAACCAGCTCCTACAATGAGCAGTTCTTC. The encoded protein is CSASPGTSSYNEQFF. The chain is built from TRBV20-1 and TRBJ2-1; D is unresolved. Trimming cost V 3 bases and J 0 bases, with 12 bases left between them. Germline V gene lookup returns CDR1 DFQATT and CDR2 SNEGSKA (reference sequence). The CDR3 is made up of 15 amino acids.

The chain uses TRBV24-1 and TRBJ2-1; the match to TRBD2 covers 14 bases. CDR3 length equals 17 residues. Germline V gene sequence: CDR1 KGHDR, CDR2 SFDVKD. V lost 3 bases and J lost 10; bases outside the gene matches: 10. The CDR3 spells CATSDPPGLAGVEEQFF. CDR3 nucleotide sequence: TGTGCCACCAGTGATCCCCCGGGACTAGCGGGAGTGGAAGAGCAGTTCTTC.

A few counts support this clonotype. The rearrangement uses TRBV20-1 and TRBJ2-1, with D perhaps matching TRBD2 (6 bases). The germline V gene encodes CDR1 DFQATT and CDR2 SNEGSKA (reference sequence). The CDR3 sequence is 14 residues long. Trimming pared 7 bases from V and 5 bases from J, leaving 18 bases between. CDR3 residues: CSVEGTLRNNEQFF. The CDR3 DNA sequence: TGCAGTGTAGAAGGGACTCTCCGCAACAATGAGCAGTTCTTC.

The chain links TRBV7-2 to TRBJ2-1, with D possibly being TRBD2 (5 bases). This CDR3 region has 14 residues. Trimming cost V 5 bases and J 10 bases, with 18 bases left between them. Germline assignment: CDR1 SGHTA and CDR2 FQGNSA. CDR3 coding DNA: TGTGCCAGCAGCCGGGGATCCGGGCTACAGGAGCAGTTCTTC. It codes for CASSRGSGLQEQFF.

This clonotype was seen repeatedly, ten times or more. The rearrangement joins TRBV29-1 to TRBJ2-2; 7 bases are a match to TRBD1. The germline V gene encodes CDR1 SQVTM and CDR2 ANQGSEA. J lost 6 bases, V lost 7 bases, and 8 bases had no gene match. CDR3 length: 13 amino acids. CDR3 sequence reads: CSAGTANAGELFF. CDR3 DNA sequence: TGCAGCGCCGGGACAGCTAACGCCGGGGAGCTGTTTTTT.

In this sample, this clonotype turned up a few times. CDR3 loop: CASTIGQAYNQPQHF. The DNA for the CDR3 is TGTGCCAGCACCATAGGACAGGCGTACAATCAGCCCCAGCATTTT. The chain employs TRBV12-3 or TRBV12-4 and TRBJ1-5; 7 bases agree with TRBD1. Unmatched junction bases numbered 9, after V lost 7 bases and J lost 3 bases. The CDR3 is 15 amino acids.

This clonotype was detected many times. V usage is TRBV29-1 and J usage is TRBJ2-1; 8 bases line up with TRBD1. CDR1 is SQVTM, CDR2 ANQGSEA, per germline. V lost 6 bases to trimming and J lost 6 bases; unmatched junction nucleotides: 7. This CDR3 contains 13 residues. CDR3 sequence: CSVGMTGVNEQFF. CDR3 in DNA: TGCAGCGTGGGAATGACAGGGGTCAATGAGCAGTTCTTC.

V gene TRBV28 combines with J gene TRBJ2-1; D may correspond to TRBD1 or TRBD2 (5 bases each). The CDR3 is 11 residues long. V lost 5 bases to trimming and J lost 13 bases, with 12 bases between them. The V gene's germline CDR1 is MDHEN and CDR2 SYDVKM. For the CDR3, the DNA is TGTGCCAGCAGTGCTCAGGGACGTCAGTTCTTC. Its protein is CASSAQGRQFF.

Many counts were recorded for this clonotype. V gene TRBV6-5 combines with J gene TRBJ2-1, with 11 bases that match TRBD1. This CDR3 has 16 residues. V gave up 0 bases and J gave up 9 bases; unmatched junction bases: 7. Germline V gene sequence: CDR1 MNHEY, CDR2 SVGAGI. This CDR3 reads CASSYSGQGAKGEQFF. CDR3 DNA sequence: TGTGCCAGCAGTTACTCTGGACAGGGGGCGAAAGGTGAGCAGTTCTTC.

The V and J genes are TRBV7-2 and TRBJ2-1; D ambiguous. Looked up from germline, CDR1 is SGHTA and CDR2 is FQGNSA. The ends were cut back, 3 bases at V and 12 bases at J, with 9 bases in the middle. The CDR3 covers 11 residues. CDR3 nucleotides: TGTGCCAGCAGCTTGGTGGCGACGCAGTTCTTC. Its translation is CASSLVATQFF.

The chain combines TRBV20-1 with TRBJ2-1; 8 bases map to TRBD2. J was trimmed by 7 bases and V by 6 bases; bases with no gene match: 11. The CDR3 length is 14 residues. CDR1 and CDR2 (germline): DFQATT, SNEGSKA (reference sequence). Here the CDR3 DNA reads TGCAGTGCGGGACTAGGGTTTGTGTTAAATGAGCAGTTCTTC. Translation: CSAGLGFVLNEQFF.

V is TRBV29-1 and J is TRBJ2-2; 10 bases fit TRBD1. The length of the CDR3 is 15 residues. Looked up from germline, CDR1 is SQVTM and CDR2 is ANQGSEA. Trimming cost V 6 bases and J 5 bases; bases outside gene matches: 9. The CDR3 spells CSVPGQGRWTGELFF. Written as DNA, the CDR3 is TGCAGCGTACCGGGACAGGGGCGTTGGACCGGGGAGCTGTTTTTT.

V and J are TRBV20-1 and TRBJ2-1; maybe TRBD2 (8 bases). Germline CDR1 DFQATT, CDR2 SNEGSKA (reference sequence). This CDR3 has 20 amino acids. Trimming left V 3 bases short and J 3 bases short, with 30 bases between. The CDR3 coding sequence is TGCAGTGCTAGTCCCCCTCGAGGGGGCGGGAGGCCCAAGGTCTACAATGAGCAGTTCTTC. Its translation is CSASPPRGGGRPKVYNEQFF.

The J gene is TRBJ2-5, the V gene TRBV19, with D unresolved. The V end was cut by 10 bases, the J end by 5 bases, with 11 bases between. The germline CDR1 and CDR2 sequences are LNHDA and SQIVND (reference sequence). This CDR3 has 11 amino acids. The CDR3 is CATRGEETQYF. CDR3 DNA sequence: TGTGCCACCCGAGGAGAGGAGACCCAGTACTTC.

This clonotype was recorded many times. V is TRBV20-1 and J is TRBJ2-7; maybe TRBD1 (6 bases). Germline CDR1 DFQATT, CDR2 SNEGSKA (reference sequence). Trimming took 6 bases from V and 6 from J, leaving 18 bases between them. There are 13 residues in the CDR3. The CDR3 DNA reads as TGCAGTGCGGGATATAGGCAGGGGCTCGAGCAGTACTTC. This gives the protein CSAGYRQGLEQYF.

The chain employs TRBV21-1 and TRBJ2-7; the table names TRBD2, a call not compared with the DNA. TRBV21-1 is classified as a pseudogene. The CDR3 loop spans 15 amino acids. The CDR3 loop is CASSIKRGRLYEQYF. CDR3 nucleotides: TGTGCCAGCAGCATTAAGCGGGGCCGACTCTACGAGCAGTACTTC.

This clonotype rates as medium-sized. This chain links TRBV20-1 with TRBJ2-4; 7 bases line up with TRBD1. There are 11 residues in the CDR3. V lost 6 bases and J lost 8; bases outside the gene matches: 4. CDR1 and CDR2 (germline): DFQATT, SNEGSKA (reference sequence). CDR3 protein: CSATTGDIQYF. The DNA of the CDR3 is TGCAGTGCGACCACAGGGGACATTCAGTACTTC.

This sequence joins TRBV7-8 and TRBJ1-5; perhaps TRBD1 as D (5 bases). The CDR3 sequence is 15 residues long. CDR1 and CDR2 from the germline V gene are SGHVS and FQNEAQ. V lost 3 bases, J lost 3 bases, and 12 bases lay in between. The CDR3 sequence: CASSLGRAINQPQHF. The CDR3, as DNA: TGTGCCAGCAGCTTGGGACGGGCGATCAATCAGCCCCAGCATTTT.

This clonotype was seen a few times. The CDR3 region is CASSPWGQNTEAFF. DNA for the CDR3: TGTGCCAGCAGCCCTTGGGGACAGAACACTGAAGCTTTCTTT. V and J are TRBV7-2 and TRBJ1-1, with D perhaps TRBD1 (6 bases). The germline V and J ends were trimmed by 5 bases and 1 base, with 11 bases remaining between them. Germline assignment: CDR1 SGHTA and CDR2 FQGNSA. This CDR3 is 14 amino acids long. The whole variable domain, remainder taken from reference TRBV7-2 and TRBJ1-1, is GAGVSQSPSNKVTEKGKDVELRCDPISGHTALYWYRQSLGQGLEFLIYFQGNSAPDKSGLPSDRFSAERTGGSVSTLTIQRTQQEDSAVYLCASSPWGQNTEAFFGQGTRLTVV.